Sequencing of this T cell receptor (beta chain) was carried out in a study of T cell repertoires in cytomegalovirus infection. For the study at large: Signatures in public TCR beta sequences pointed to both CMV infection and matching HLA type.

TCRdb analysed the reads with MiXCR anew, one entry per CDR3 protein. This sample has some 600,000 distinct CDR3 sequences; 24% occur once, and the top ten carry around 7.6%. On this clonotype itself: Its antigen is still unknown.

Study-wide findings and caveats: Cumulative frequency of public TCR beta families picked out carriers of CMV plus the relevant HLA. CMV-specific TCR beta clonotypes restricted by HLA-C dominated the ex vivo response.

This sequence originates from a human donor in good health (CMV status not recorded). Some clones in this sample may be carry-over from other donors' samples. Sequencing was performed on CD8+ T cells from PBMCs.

The chain's CDR3 is CASGRTGSTEAFF. CDR3 DNA: TGTGCCAGCGGACGGACAGGGAGCACTGAAGCTTTCTTT. The rearrangement links TRBV7-9 to TRBJ1-1, with 8 bases fitting TRBD1. The V gene's germline CDR1 is SEHNR and CDR2 FQNEAQ (reference sequence). The CDR3 is 13 amino acids. V shed 8 bases, J shed 4 bases, and the junction held 6 bases outside the gene matches.